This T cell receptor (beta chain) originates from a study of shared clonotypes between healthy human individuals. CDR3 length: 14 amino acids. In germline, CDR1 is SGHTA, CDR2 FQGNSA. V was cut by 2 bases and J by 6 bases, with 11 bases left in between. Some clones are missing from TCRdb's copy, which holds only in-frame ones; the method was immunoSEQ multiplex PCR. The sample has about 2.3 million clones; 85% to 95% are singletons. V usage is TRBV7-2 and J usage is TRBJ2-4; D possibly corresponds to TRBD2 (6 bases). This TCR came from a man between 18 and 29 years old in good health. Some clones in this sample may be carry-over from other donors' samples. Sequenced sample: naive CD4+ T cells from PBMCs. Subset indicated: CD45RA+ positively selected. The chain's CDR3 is CASSLTGLSNIQYF. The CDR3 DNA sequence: TGTGCCAGCAGCTTAACAGGACTATCAAACATTCAGTACTTC.